Each of the 11 T cell receptor beta chains below was sequenced from the same sample in a study of shared clonotypes between healthy human individuals. Method: immunoSEQ multiplex PCR; TCRdb's copy keeps in-frame clones and lacks some. The sample includes about 700,000 clones, about 74% of them seen just once. Specimen: memory CD4+ T cells sorted from blood. Subset: CD45RA-negative fraction. The receptors were sampled from a woman aged 25 to 39 in good health.

The chain links TRBV29-1 to TRBJ2-1; TRBD2 is a possible D gene (5 bases). Trimming removed 4 bases from V and 0 bases from J, with 10 bases in between. The length of the CDR3 is 14 residues. Germline CDR1 is SQVTM and CDR2 is ANQGSEA. The CDR3 DNA reads as TGCAGCGTTGTCGAGCGGAGCTCCTACAATGAGCAGTTCTTC. Protein product: CSVVERSSYNEQFF.

This clone was counted only a few times. The V call is TRBV19, the J call TRBJ2-3; 10 bases align to TRBD1. V lost 8 bases to trimming and J lost 2 bases; unmatched junction nucleotides: 7. CDR3 size: 15 residues. Germline assignment: CDR1 LNHDA and CDR2 SQIVND (reference sequence). CDR3 protein: CASAPGQGSTDTQYF. CDR3 sequence (DNA): TGTGCCAGTGCCCCGGGACAGGGGTCCACAGATACGCAGTATTTT.

The chain combines TRBV19 with TRBJ1-4; D not resolved. This CDR3 is built from 16 residues. Germline V gene sequence: CDR1 LNHDA, CDR2 SQIVND (reference sequence). Trimming took 9 bases from V and 5 from J, leaving 22 bases between them. The CDR3 reads CASAKEPSRWNEKLFF. The CDR3 coding sequence is TGTGCCAGCGCTAAGGAGCCCAGTAGATGGAATGAAAAACTGTTTTTT.

The genes are TRBV18 and TRBJ2-7; D gene unclear. Germline CDR1 is KGHSH and CDR2 is LQKENI. Trimming removed 6 bases from V and 1 base from J, with 7 bases in between. This CDR3 has 12 amino acids. The CDR3 DNA is TGTGCCAGCTCTATGTATTCCTACGAGCAGTACTTC. Residues: CASSMYSYEQYF.

The DNA for the CDR3 is TGTGCCAGCAGTTACACCGGGACGGCAGCTGGAAACACCATATATTTT. Encoded protein: CASSYTGTAAGNTIYF. The chain links TRBV6-6 to TRBJ1-3, with a tentative D call TRBD1 (5 bases). The CDR3 loop spans 16 amino acids. In germline, CDR1 is MNHNY, CDR2 SVGAGI (reference sequence). Trimming removed 2 bases from V and 2 bases from J, with 13 bases in between.

This clone was counted between two and nine times. The DNA for the CDR3 is TGTGCCAGCAGCTTTGAGGGGTTCACTGAAGCTTTCTTT. Protein: CASSFEGFTEAFF. The chain links TRBV7-2 to TRBJ1-1, with D possibly TRBD1 on 5 matching bases. Germline CDR1 is SGHTA and CDR2 is FQGNSA. V gave up 3 bases and J gave up 4 bases, with 9 bases separating them. The CDR3 runs 13 residues.

CDR3 DNA sequence: TGTGCCAGCAGTCTTCTACAGGGGGCGTCTGAAGCTTTCTTT. Translating it yields CASSLLQGASEAFF. The chain uses TRBV28 and TRBJ1-1; 9 bases are shared with TRBD1. The V gene end was trimmed by 5 bases and the J gene end by 6 bases; junction bases not matched to a gene: 7. Germline V lookup: CDR1 MDHEN, CDR2 SYDVKM. The CDR3 runs to 14 residues.

This clone was seen only a few times. The chain is built from TRBV5-6 and TRBJ1-2, with 7 bases fitting TRBD1. The CDR3 covers 14 residues. V shed 4 bases, J shed 4 bases, and the junction held 7 bases outside the gene matches. Germline lookup yields CDR1 SGHDT and CDR2 YYEEEE. The CDR3: CASSGSDRVYGYTF. As DNA, the CDR3 is TGTGCCAGCAGCGGGAGTGACAGGGTCTATGGCTACACCTTC.

With regard to this clone: Additional DNA sequences in this sample encode the identical CDR3. V usage is TRBV28 and J usage is TRBJ2-2; D gene uncertain. Trimming stripped 3 bases from V and 1 base from J, with 3 bases between. CDR1 and CDR2 from the germline V gene are MDHEN and SYDVKM. This CDR3 comprises 13 residues. The CDR3 DNA follows: TGTGCCAGCAGTTTGGGGAACACCGGGGAGCTGTTTTTT. Protein sequence: CASSLGNTGELFF.

The rearrangement links TRBV6-1 to TRBJ2-5; D is unresolved. The CDR3 length is 11 residues. V was cut by 5 bases and J by 5 bases, with 6 bases left in between. The germline gives CDR1 MNHNS, CDR2 SASEGT. The CDR3 nucleotides are TGTGCCAGCAGTCTCGGGGAGACCCAGTACTTC. It yields the protein CASSLGETQYF.

V is TRBV19 and J is TRBJ1-5; 10 bases agree with TRBD1. The CDR3 consists of 15 residues. Germline CDR1 LNHDA, CDR2 SQIVND (reference sequence). V lost 6 bases and J lost 6; bases outside the gene matches: 8. CDR3 region: CASSTGQGSIQPQHF. As DNA, the CDR3 is TGTGCCAGTAGCACGGGACAGGGGAGTATTCAGCCCCAGCATTTT. The full variable domain, its missing parts supplied by reference TRBV19 and TRBJ1-5, is DGGITQSPKYLFRKEGQNVTLSCEQNLNHDAMYWYRQDPGQGLRLIYYSQIVNDFQKGDIAEGYSVSREKKESFPLTVTSAQKNPTAFYLCASSTGQGSIQPQHFGDGTRLSIL.